Listed below are T cell receptor beta chains from one sample, sequenced in a study of blood T cell repertoires in COVID-19. Only in-frame clones appear in the TCRdb table, and some are missing; sequencing was by immunoSEQ multiplex PCR. The sample lists roughly 140,000 clones; more than 65% were seen once. Sequencing used peripheral blood. Receptors originate from a woman aged 45-60 years in a cohort sampled during active or convalescent COVID-19. CDR3s include the opening cysteine and the closing phenylalanine or tryptophan. A D gene is named only where the DNA matches it firmly. Part of the rows lack a size; the others show once, few, many or a class for expanded clones.

J gene | D gene | V gene | clone size | CDR3 DNA | CDR3 protein
TRBJ2-1 | NA | TRBV11-2 | NA | TGTGCCAGCAGCCTTAGTAGCTCCTACAATGAGCAGTTCTTC | CASSLSSSYNEQFF
TRBJ2-7 | TRBD2 | TRBV6-5 | NA | TGTGCCACCCATAGCGGGGGCCTAAACTCCTACGAGCAGTACTTC | CATHSGGLNSYEQYF
TRBJ1-6 | NA | TRBV5-6 | NA | TGTGCCAGCAGCTTGGACAGGGAGAATTCACCCCTCCACTTT | CASSLDRENSPLHF
TRBJ1-2 | TRBD1 | TRBV9 | once | TGTGCCAGCAGCGTCGACGACAGGGGTGACGGCTACACCTTC | CASSVDDRGDGYTF
TRBJ1-4 | NA | TRBV7-8 | NA | TGTGCCAGCAGCTCGTGGGGGGGAGGTAATGAAAAACTGTTTTTT | CASSSWGGGNEKLFF
TRBJ1-5 | NA | TRBV30 | NA | TGTGCCTGGAGTGAGGGGTTGGCTCAGCCCCAGCATTTT | CAWSEGLAQPQHF
TRBJ2-5 | TRBD1 | TRBV19 | NA | TGTGCCAGTAGTCTCCGGACAGGGTTGGAAGAGACCCAGTACTTC | CASSLRTGLEETQYF
TRBJ1-2 | TRBD1 | TRBV19 | NA | TGTGCCAGTAGTATAGGCGCCGACAGGGGGCAAGGCTACACCTTC | CASSIGADRGQGYTF
TRBJ2-6 | NA | TRBV12-5 | NA | TGTGCTAGTGGTTTGGTAGGGGGAGGGGCCAACGTCCTGACTTTC | CASGLVGGGANVLTF
TRBJ1-6 | TRBD1 | TRBV10-3 | NA | TGTGCCATCAGTGACGGACAGGGCCTCGGTTTGGCCCTCCACTTT | CAISDGQGLGLALHF
TRBJ1-1 | TRBD1 | TRBV7-8 | medium-sized | TGTGCCAGCAGACGGGACAGGGGTATTAACACTGAAGCTTTCTTT | CASRRDRGINTEAFF
TRBJ1-2 | NA | TRBV30 | NA | TGTGCCTGGAGTGTCTCCAGGGTCCGTCCTATAGGGGGCTACACCTTC | CAWSVSRVRPIGGYTF
TRBJ2-5 | TRBD1 | TRBV7-2 | NA | TGTGCCAGCAACAGGGGGCCCCAAGAGACCCAGTACTTC | CASNRGPQETQYF
TRBJ2-5 | TRBD1 | TRBV7-9 | NA | TGTGCCAGCAGCTTAGCGACAGGGCGCCTGGTAAACCAAGAGACCCAGTACTTC | CASSLATGRLVNQETQYF
TRBJ1-6 | NA | TRBV7-2 | once | TGTGCCAGCAGCTTAGTACAGTCCATTAATTCACCCCTCCACTTT | CASSLVQSINSPLHF
TRBJ2-7 | TRBD1 | TRBV3-1/TRBV3-2 | NA | TGTGCCAGCAGCCCGGGACAGGGATTAGACGAGCAGTACTTC | CASSPGQGLDEQYF
TRBJ1-6 | TRBD1 | TRBV7-9 | NA | TGTGCCAGCAGCAAGGGACAGAAAAATTCACCCCTCCACTTT | CASSKGQKNSPLHF
TRBJ1-1 | NA | TRBV9 | NA | TGTGCCAGCAGCGTAGGCCCAGGACGGGGCACTGAAGCTTTCTTT | CASSVGPGRGTEAFF
TRBJ2-1 | TRBD2 | TRBV5-1 | NA | TGCGCCAGCAGCCTACGACTAGCGGGGGGGAAAAACCACCTCTCCTACAATGAGCAGTTCTTC | CASSLRLAGGKNHLSYNEQFF
TRBJ1-4 | NA | TRBV9 | NA | TGTGCCAGCAGCGTAAGTCCAGCCGAGGGTAATGAAAAACTGTTTTTT | CASSVSPAEGNEKLFF
TRBJ2-7 | TRBD2 | TRBV5-1 | NA | TGCGCCAGCAGCTTGGGCTCTAGCGGGGTAAGCTCCTACGAGCAGTACTTC | CASSLGSSGVSSYEQYF
TRBJ1-4 | NA | TRBV19 | NA | TGTGCCAGTAGTTTTTATAATGAAAAACTGTTTTTT | CASSFYNEKLFF
TRBJ2-2 | NA | TRBV4-1 | NA | TGCGCCAGCAGCCAAGTTCCAGGGACGAACACCGGGGAGCTGTTTTTT | CASSQVPGTNTGELFF
TRBJ1-6 | NA | TRBV6-5 | NA | TGTGCCAGCAGTTACGGACAGAAGGGTTCACCCCTCCACTTT | CASSYGQKGSPLHF
TRBJ1-5 | TRBD1 | TRBV19 | many | TGTGCCAGTAGTATAGATGGACAGGAGAATCAGCCCCAGCATTTT | CASSIDGQENQPQHF
TRBJ1-5 | NA | TRBV5-1 | NA | TGCGCCAGCAGCTTGAGCCCGAATCAGCCCCAGCATTTT | CASSLSPNQPQHF
TRBJ1-2 | NA | TRBV5-5 | NA | TGTGCCAGCAGCTTGATCAGGGAAGCTAACTATGGCTACACCTTC | CASSLIREANYGYTF
TRBJ2-1 | NA | TRBV2 | NA | TGTGCCAGCAGTGTCTACGGGGGGCCTAGTGAGCAGTTCTTC | CASSVYGGPSEQFF
TRBJ1-2 | TRBD1 | TRBV5-4 | NA | TGTGCCAGCAGCCTGGGACAGGGATCGGAAGCTAACTATGGCTACACCTTC | CASSLGQGSEANYGYTF
TRBJ2-3 | TRBD2 | TRBV11-1 | NA | TGTGCCAGCAGCTTACGGGAGGGAGATACGCAGTATTTT | CASSLREGDTQYF